Shown below are 2 T cell receptor beta chains from a single sample sequenced in a study of glioma-infiltrating T cells. The iRepertoire nested amplicon-rescue multiplex PCR amplified TCR alpha and beta CDR3s from RNA. TCRdb redid the calling of the multiplex PCR reads with MiXCR, one entry per CDR3 protein. Counted here are around 130,000 distinct CDR3 sequences, around 23% occurring once; the ten biggest clones make up 27%. Material for sequencing was glioma tissue, nonneoplastic brain tissue, or PBMCs (not recorded which). The receptors shown here come from a human donor with low-grade glioma or glioblastoma, undergoing nonglioma brain surgery, or in good health (not recorded which).

V and J are TRBV5-1 and TRBJ2-5, with a possible D match to TRBD2 (5 bases). Germline V gene lookup returns CDR1 SGHRS and CDR2 YFSETQ. This CDR3 comprises 15 residues. V lost 2 bases to trimming and J lost 2 bases, with 13 bases between them. In nucleotides, the CDR3 is TGCGCCAGCAGCTTAACGCCCGGGATTCAAGAGACCCAGTACTTC. Encoded protein: CASSLTPGIQETQYF.

CDR3: CASSMTDLRTEAFF. As DNA, the CDR3 is TGTGCCAGTAGTATGACAGATCTTAGGACTGAAGCTTTCTTT. The V gene is TRBV19, the J gene TRBJ1-1; D perhaps matches TRBD1 (5 bases). The CDR3 loop spans 14 amino acids. The germline V gene encodes CDR1 LNHDA and CDR2 SQIVND (reference sequence). V shed 3 bases and J shed 5 bases, with 13 bases lying between them.